A single T cell receptor (beta chain) is shown here with its context. Its recognized antigen is unknown. The sample holds no much larger clone one base away, and base qualities are not on file. The data stem from a study of follicular helper T cells after annual influenza vaccination (dated by TCRdb to between 2016 and 2019). About the investigation overall: Blood was drawn on days 0, 7 and 28 after each seasonal influenza vaccination. Multi-year samples were available from six subjects, with four subjects covering two vaccination seasons and two subjects covering three seasons. The 2015 samples were processed right after collection, while the 2013-2014 samples were cryopreserved. To study recall of cTfh clones, some subjects were followed across successive annual vaccinations spanning the 2013-2014, 2014-2015 and 2015-2016 seasons. One week after vaccination, a second recruited cohort of more than nine subjects (Table S1) displayed a similar ICOS+CD38+ cTfh response. Points the paper makes about the study in general: Only roughly 9-20% of analyzed cells yielded productive TCRB sequences, so sampling of rare clonotypes was not possible. Day 7 ICOS+CD38+ clones were most often found later in ICOS-CD38- cTfh, suggesting that subset may serve as a memory reservoir. With successive annual vaccinations, a recurrent oligoclonal ICOS+CD38+ cTfh response was recalled, and this response contained tetramer and AIM influenza-specific clonotypes. ICOS+CD38+ cTfh clonality correlated with the frequency of that population, and its change correlated with the change in circulating plasmablast frequency.

Library construction relied on the immunoSEQ multiplex PCR assay. Adaptive Biotechnologies carried out TCRB amplification, library preparation, sequencing and preliminary bioinformatics at Survey level resolution. TCRB sequencing used multiplex PCR amplification of genomic DNA from sorted cTfh populations. For the original study's pipeline: Clonality was computed in R as 1 minus normalized Shannon entropy; the Gini index was calculated with the R package ineq. To get the overlap score, the summed counts of shared sequences were divided by the total counts of all sequences in both of the compared samples. Significance of shared clonotypes was assessed by Fisher's exact test, with a theoretical repertoire of 10^7 TCRB sequences assumed. TCRdb holds this immuneACCESS table with in-frame rearrangements only. Some clones are missing; in checked studies, unresolved V genes explain under half, and the rest has no known cause. D and trimming were read from the DNA, whereas the V and J calls and clone size are those reported in that table. In all, the sample holds about 8,300 clones, and approximately 80% of those were seen once. 0.9% to 1.2% of the sample is in the top ten clones.

CDR1 and CDR2 (SNHLY, FYNNEI) derive from the germline V gene. Inclusive of the bounding cysteine and phenylalanine, the CDR3 is 17 residues long. The entry retains the CDR3 DNA only, 51 bases that are in frame from base 1. V is reduced by 6 bases and J by 0 bases, leaving a spacing of 15 bases between them. The intended sense of this specimen's time point label: 2014-2015 season, pre-vaccination. Seasonal inactivated influenza vaccine (Fluvarix) was administered to adults, and sorted blood CD4 subsets were tracked by TCRB sequencing before and after vaccination. To be eligible, subjects had to live in the community and must not have received influenza vaccine in the previous 6 months. Subjects were excluded for influenza vaccine contraindications, substance abuse, HIV/AIDS, active malignancy, immunomodulatory medication, or active illness such as respiratory infection. Between roughly 40 and 110 mL of blood was sampled per time point. Non-naive CD4+CXCR5+PD-1+ cells were defined as circulating Tfh and were sorted into two fractions, ICOS+CD38+ and ICOS-CD38-. PBMC were isolated using Ficoll-Paque PLUS or SepMate separation. Before DNA extraction, cell subsets were sorted from PBMC on a BD FACS Aria.

This material consisted of CXCR5+ CD38- circulating T follicular helper cells from blood, taken on the day of influenza vaccination. In the paper's terms, the cell subset or site label means: circulating Tfh, non-naive CD4+CXCR5+PD-1+ (ICOS+CD38+ or ICOS-CD38-). The receptor comes from an adult who received the influenza vaccine. The V and J segments used are TRBV2 and TRBJ2-6, with the D call perhaps TRBD1 or TRBD2, as 5 bases match in each case. In nucleotide form, the sequence is TGTGCCAGCAGAAAAGGGACGTCGTACTCTGGGGCCAACGTCCTGACTTTC. Protein translation: CASRKGTSYSGANVLTF.